This entry describes one T cell receptor beta chain. The source of the sample is a study of blood T cell repertoires in COVID-19. Study-wide context: Acute and convalescent COVID-19 specimens originated in the United States, Italy and Spain. T cells, B-cell-depleted T cells, or PBMCs provided the cDNA or gDNA that served as material.

Source study methods: It was from reference gene primer amplification that nucleated cell counts were estimated. The data were produced by immunoSEQ multiplex PCR, yet TCRdb's version contains in-frame clones alone and is incomplete. V, J and clone size reflect that table, while D and trimming were determined from the DNA. The table has about 120,000 clones, 85% to 90% seen once; the top ten hold 11%. Source material: peripheral blood. The clonotype originates from a man older than 75 with acute or convalescent COVID-19.

The CDR3 DNA is TGTGCCTGGAGTGTACGACTAGCGGGAGGGCGGGAGCAGTACTTC. It translates to CAWSVRLAGGREQYF. The chain couples TRBV30 to TRBJ2-7; 14 bases map to TRBD2. The germline V gene encodes CDR1 GTSNPN and CDR2 SVGIG (reference sequence). This CDR3 region has 15 residues. The V and J ends lost 0 bases and 7 bases, in that order; junction bases with no gene match: 5.